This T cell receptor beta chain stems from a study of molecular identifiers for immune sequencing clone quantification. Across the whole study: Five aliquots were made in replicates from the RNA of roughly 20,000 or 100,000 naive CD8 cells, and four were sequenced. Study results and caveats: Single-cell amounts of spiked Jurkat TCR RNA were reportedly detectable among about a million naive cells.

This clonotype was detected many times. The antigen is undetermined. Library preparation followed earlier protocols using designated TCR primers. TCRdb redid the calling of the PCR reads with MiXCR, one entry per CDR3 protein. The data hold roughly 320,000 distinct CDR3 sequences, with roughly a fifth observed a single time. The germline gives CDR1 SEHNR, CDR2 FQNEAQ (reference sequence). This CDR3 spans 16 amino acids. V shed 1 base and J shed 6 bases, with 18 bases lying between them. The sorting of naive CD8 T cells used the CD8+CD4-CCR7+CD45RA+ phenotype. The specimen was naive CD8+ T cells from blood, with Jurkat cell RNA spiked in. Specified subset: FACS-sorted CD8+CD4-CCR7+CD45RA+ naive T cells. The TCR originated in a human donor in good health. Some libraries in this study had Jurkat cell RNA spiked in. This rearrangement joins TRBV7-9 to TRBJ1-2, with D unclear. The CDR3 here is CASSLDTRAKSNGYTF. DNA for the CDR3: TGTGCCAGCAGCTTAGATACTCGCGCTAAGAGCAATGGCTACACCTTC.